The 2 T cell receptor beta chains below were found in one sample sequenced in a study of blood T cells in healthy people across ages (dated by TCRdb to between 2015 and 2016). The receptor library was made with 5' RACE. The sequencer was an Illumina HiSeq 2500. A second PCR of 7 to 11 cycles was performed with a sample-barcoded 5' primer and a J-beta primer mix. TCRdb trimmed the raw reads at Q25, called clones with MiXCR and kept productive beta chains. Duplicate CDR3 protein sequences are folded into a single record with the most common DNA and genes. In all, the sample holds over 600,000 distinct CDR3 sequences, and about 47% of those were seen once. The top ten constitute 15% to 20% of the sample. The sequencing sample was made of blood. These receptors came from a man older than 75 in good health.

The chain combines TRBV10-3 with TRBJ2-7; TRBD2 aligns across 9 bases. The germline V gene encodes CDR1 ENHRY and CDR2 SYGVKD. The CDR3 consists of 15 residues. Losses at the gene ends were 2 bases for V and 3 bases for J; bases not matched to a gene: 5. Written as DNA, the CDR3 is TGTGCCATCAGTGAGGTGAATAGCGGGAGCTACGAGCAGTACTTC. Translating gives CAISEVNSGSYEQYF.

The V and J genes are TRBV20-1 and TRBJ2-5; 9 bases agree with TRBD1. Unmatched junction bases numbered 9, after V lost 6 bases and J lost 4 bases. Germline CDR1 reads DFQATT; CDR2 reads SNEGSKA (reference sequence). CDR3 length: 14 residues. The CDR3 DNA sequence: TGCAGTGCCCCCGACAGGGGGTTTGGAGAGACCCAGTACTTC. Amino acids: CSAPDRGFGETQYF.